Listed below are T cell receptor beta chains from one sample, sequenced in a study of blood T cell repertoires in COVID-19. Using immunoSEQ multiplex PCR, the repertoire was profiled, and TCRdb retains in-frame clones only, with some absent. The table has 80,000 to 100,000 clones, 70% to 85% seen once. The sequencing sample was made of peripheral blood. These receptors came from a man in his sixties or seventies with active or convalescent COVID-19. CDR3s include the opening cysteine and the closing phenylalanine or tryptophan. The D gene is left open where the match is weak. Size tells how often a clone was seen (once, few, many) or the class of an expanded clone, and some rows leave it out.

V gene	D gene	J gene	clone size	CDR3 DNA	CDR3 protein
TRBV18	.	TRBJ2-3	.	TGTGCCAGCTCATTCAGCGGAGAGGTGTTCACAGATACGCAGTATTTT	CASSFSGEVFTDTQYF
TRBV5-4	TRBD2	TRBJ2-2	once	TGTGCCAGCAGCTCTTGGACTAGCGGGGGCACCGGGGAGCTGTTTTTT	CASSSWTSGGTGELFF
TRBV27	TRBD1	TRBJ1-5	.	TGTGCCAGCAGCCTGACAGGGTCCACAGGGCCCCAGCATTTT	CASSLTGSTGPQHF
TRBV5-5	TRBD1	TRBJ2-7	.	TGTGCCAGCAGCTCCCGGGACAGGAGCCCCTACGAGCAGTACTTC	CASSSRDRSPYEQYF
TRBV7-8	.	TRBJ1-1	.	TGTGCCAGCAGTAGTGCTAGTGACACTGAAGCTTTCTTT	CASSSASDTEAFF
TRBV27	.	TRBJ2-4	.	TGTGCCAGCAGTTTAGGGGGGTTAGCCAAAAACATTCAGTACTTC	CASSLGGLAKNIQYF
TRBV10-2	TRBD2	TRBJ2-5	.	TGCGCCAGCAGTCGTAGTAGCGGGGGGCCCCAAGAGACCCAGTACTTC	CASSRSSGGPQETQYF
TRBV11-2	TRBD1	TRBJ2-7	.	TGTGCCAGCAGCTCGACAGGGGGAGTCTCCTACGAGCAGTACTTC	CASSSTGGVSYEQYF
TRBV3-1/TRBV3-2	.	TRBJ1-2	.	TGTGCCAGCAGCCAAGGTTTAGTGTTCTATGGCTACACCTTC	CASSQGLVFYGYTF
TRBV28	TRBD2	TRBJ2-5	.	TGTGCCAGCAGTCCCAGCGGGGGGGCCGGGGAGACCCAGTACTTC	CASSPSGGAGETQYF
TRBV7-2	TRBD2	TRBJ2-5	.	TGTGCCAGCAGCTTAGGAGGTAGCGGGGGAGGGCAAGAGACCCAGTACTTC	CASSLGGSGGGQETQYF
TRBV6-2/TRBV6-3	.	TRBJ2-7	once	TGTGCCAGCAGCCCCGTCGGGACACTCTCCTACGAGCAGTACTTC	CASSPVGTLSYEQYF
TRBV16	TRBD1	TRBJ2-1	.	TGTGCCAGCAGCCGGGGGACAGGGGGCAAGAATGAGCAGTTCTTC	CASSRGTGGKNEQFF
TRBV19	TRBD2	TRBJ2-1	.	TGTGCCAGTAGTAGCCTAGCGGGGGATTACAATGAGCAGTTCTTC	CASSSLAGDYNEQFF
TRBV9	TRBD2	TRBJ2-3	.	TGTGCCAGCAGCGTAGTCGGGGGGGGTCCAGATACGCAGTATTTT	CASSVVGGGPDTQYF
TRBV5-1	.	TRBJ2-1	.	TGCGCCAGCAGCTTGGCTCGGAATGAGCAGTTCTTC	CASSLARNEQFF
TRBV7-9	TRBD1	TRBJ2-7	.	TGTGCCAGCAGCCGAAGACAGGGCTCCTACGAGCAGTACTTC	CASSRRQGSYEQYF
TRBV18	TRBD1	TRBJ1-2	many	TGTGCCAGCTCACATGGACAGGGGTCCACATACACCTTC	CASSHGQGSTYTF
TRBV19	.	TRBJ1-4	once	TGTGCCAGTAGCCCCCGGGACACTTTTAATGAAAAACTGTTTTTT	CASSPRDTFNEKLFF